The 8 T cell receptor beta chains in this list originate from one sample, sequenced in a study of blood T cell repertoires in COVID-19. Here immunoSEQ multiplex PCR was the method, and the copy in TCRdb shows in-frame clones only, minus some. This sample has about 67,000 clones, with approximately 87% found just once. Specimen: peripheral blood. The source of these receptors is a man in his forties or fifties with active COVID-19.

The chain combines TRBV5-6 with TRBJ2-6; 8 bases match TRBD1. Germline values: CDR1 SGHDT, CDR2 YYEEEE. This CDR3 region has 18 residues. V shed 4 bases, J shed 0 bases, and the junction held 9 bases outside the gene matches. CDR3 loop: CASSERDRGYSGANVLTF. CDR3 in DNA: TGTGCCAGCAGCGAAAGAGACAGGGGCTACTCTGGGGCCAACGTCCTGACTTTC.

The sample holds a few counts of this clone. The chain recombines TRBV7-2 with TRBJ1-2; a possible D gene is TRBD1 (6 bases). V was clipped by 6 bases and J by 2 bases, with 13 bases between them. The germline CDR1 and CDR2 sequences are SGHTA and FQGNSA. The CDR3 covers 14 residues. This CDR3 reads CASSSGTINYGYTF. In DNA, the CDR3 is TGTGCCAGCAGTTCCGGGACAATAAACTATGGCTACACCTTC.

The gene calls are TRBV28 and TRBJ1-5; a weak D match, TRBD1 (5 bases). V shed 2 bases and J shed 1 base, with 15 bases lying between them. The CDR3 has 17 amino acids. CDR1 and CDR2 (germline): MDHEN, SYDVKM. Here the CDR3 DNA reads TGTGCCAGCAGTTTACCCGCCAGGGTGAGAAGCAATCAGCCCCAGCATTTT. Translation gives CASSLPARVRSNQPQHF.

This chain connects TRBV7-2 to TRBJ2-1, with 7 positions matching TRBD2. The J segment lost 8 bases and the V segment lost 3 bases, leaving 13 bases of the junction unmatched. The CDR3 consists of 16 residues. CDR1 is SGHTA, CDR2 FQGNSA, per germline. The CDR3 loop reads CASSLRRGFKGDEQFF. CDR3 DNA: TGTGCCAGCAGCTTGAGGCGGGGGTTTAAGGGCGATGAGCAGTTCTTC.

V is TRBV3-1 (or the pseudogene TRBV3-2) and J is TRBJ2-5; 10 bases match TRBD2. J lost 5 bases, V lost 2 bases, and 2 bases had no gene match. From germline, CDR1 is LGHDT and CDR2 YNNKEL (reference sequence). This CDR3 has 14 amino acids. The CDR3 protein is CASSQSGGAETQYF. As DNA, the CDR3 is TGTGCCAGCAGCCAAAGCGGGGGGGCCGAGACCCAGTACTTC.

The genes are TRBV24-1 and TRBJ2-3; 7 bases map to TRBD2. The CDR3 runs 13 residues. J was trimmed by 3 bases and V by 12 bases; bases with no gene match: 8. The germline gives CDR1 KGHDR, CDR2 SFDVKD. The CDR3 DNA reads as TGTGCCGTCGCAAGCGGGGCGACAGATACGCAGTATTTT. Protein product: CAVASGATDTQYF.

This sequence joins TRBV6-2 or TRBV6-3 and TRBJ2-7, with 7 positions matching TRBD1. Germline trimming cut 2 bases from V and 3 bases from J; bases unmatched to any gene: 10. CDR1 and CDR2 (germline): MNHEY, SVGEGT. The CDR3 runs 16 residues. CDR3 coding DNA: TGTGCCAGCAGTTACCCGATATCTACAGGGGTCTACGAGCAGTACTTC. Translation gives CASSYPISTGVYEQYF.

The chain uses TRBV5-8 and TRBJ1-1; no reliable D call. Germline V lookup: CDR1 SGHTS, CDR2 YDEGEE. V was trimmed by 0 bases and J by 1 base, leaving 13 bases between them. CDR3 size: 16 residues. The CDR3 nucleotides are TGTGCCAGCAGCTTGGTCCTTGGTAGTGCGAACACTGAAGCTTTCTTT. Protein sequence: CASSLVLGSANTEAFF.